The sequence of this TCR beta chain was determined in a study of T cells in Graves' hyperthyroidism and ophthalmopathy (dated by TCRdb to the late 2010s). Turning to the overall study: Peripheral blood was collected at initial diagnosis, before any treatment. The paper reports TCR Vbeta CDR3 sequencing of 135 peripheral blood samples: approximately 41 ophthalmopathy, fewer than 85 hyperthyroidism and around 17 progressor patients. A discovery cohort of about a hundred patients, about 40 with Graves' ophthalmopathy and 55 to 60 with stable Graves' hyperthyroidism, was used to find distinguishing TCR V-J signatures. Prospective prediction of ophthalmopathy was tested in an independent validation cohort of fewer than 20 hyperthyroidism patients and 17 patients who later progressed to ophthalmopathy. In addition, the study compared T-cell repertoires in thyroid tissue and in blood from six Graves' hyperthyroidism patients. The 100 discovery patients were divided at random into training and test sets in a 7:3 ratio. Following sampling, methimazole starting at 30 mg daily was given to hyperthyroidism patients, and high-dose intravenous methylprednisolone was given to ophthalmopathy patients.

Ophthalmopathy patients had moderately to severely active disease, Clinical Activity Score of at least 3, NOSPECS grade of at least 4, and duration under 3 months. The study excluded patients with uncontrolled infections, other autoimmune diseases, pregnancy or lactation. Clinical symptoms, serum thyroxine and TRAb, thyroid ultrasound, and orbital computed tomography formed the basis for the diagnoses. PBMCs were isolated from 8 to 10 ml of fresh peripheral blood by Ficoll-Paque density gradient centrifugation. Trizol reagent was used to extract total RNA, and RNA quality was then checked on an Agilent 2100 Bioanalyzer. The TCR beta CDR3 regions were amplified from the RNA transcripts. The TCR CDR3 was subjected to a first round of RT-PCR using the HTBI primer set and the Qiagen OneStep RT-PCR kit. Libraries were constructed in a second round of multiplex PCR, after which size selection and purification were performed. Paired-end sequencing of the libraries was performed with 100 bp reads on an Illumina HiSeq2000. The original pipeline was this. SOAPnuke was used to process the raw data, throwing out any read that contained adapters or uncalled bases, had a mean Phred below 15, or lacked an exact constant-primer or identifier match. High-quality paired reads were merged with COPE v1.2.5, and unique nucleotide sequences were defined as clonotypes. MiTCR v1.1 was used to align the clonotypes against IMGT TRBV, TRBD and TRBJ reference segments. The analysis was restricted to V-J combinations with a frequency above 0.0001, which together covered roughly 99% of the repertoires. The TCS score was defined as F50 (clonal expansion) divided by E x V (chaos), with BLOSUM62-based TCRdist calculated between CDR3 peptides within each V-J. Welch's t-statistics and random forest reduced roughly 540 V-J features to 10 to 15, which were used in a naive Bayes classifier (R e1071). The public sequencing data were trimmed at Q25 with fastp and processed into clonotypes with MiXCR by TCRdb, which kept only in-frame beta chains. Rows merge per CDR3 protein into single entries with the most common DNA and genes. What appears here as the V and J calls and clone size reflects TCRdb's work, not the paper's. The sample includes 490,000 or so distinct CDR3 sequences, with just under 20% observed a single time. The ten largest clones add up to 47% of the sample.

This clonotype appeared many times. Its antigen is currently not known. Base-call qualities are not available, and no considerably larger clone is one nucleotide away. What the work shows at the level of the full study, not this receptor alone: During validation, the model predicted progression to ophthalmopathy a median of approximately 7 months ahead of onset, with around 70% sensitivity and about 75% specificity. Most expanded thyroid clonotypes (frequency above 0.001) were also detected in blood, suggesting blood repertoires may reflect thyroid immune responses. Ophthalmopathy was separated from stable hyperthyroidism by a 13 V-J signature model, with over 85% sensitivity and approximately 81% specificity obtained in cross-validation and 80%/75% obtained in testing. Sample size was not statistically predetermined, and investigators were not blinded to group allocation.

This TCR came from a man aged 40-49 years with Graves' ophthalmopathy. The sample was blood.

Read as DNA, the sequence is TGTGCCAGCTCACCGACAGGGAACACAGATACGCAGTATTTT. It specifies CASSPTGNTDTQYF. The chain was built from TRBV18 and TRBJ2-3; 7 central nucleotides agree with TRBD1. The CDR3 covers 14 residues, taking in both the cysteine and the phenylalanine. Only CDR3 DNA remains: 42 bases, in frame from the first base. From the germline V gene, CDR1 is KGHSH and CDR2 is LQKENI. Germline trimming amounts to 3 bases on V and 2 bases on J, with 2 as the count of junction bases outside the gene matches.